Presented here are 9 T cell receptor beta chains from one specimen sequenced in a study of blood T cell repertoires in COVID-19. Using immunoSEQ multiplex PCR, the repertoire was profiled, and TCRdb retains in-frame clones only, with some absent. The profile shows roughly 100,000 clones, over 75% of them singletons. Specimen: peripheral blood. Receptor source: a man in his fifties with acute or convalescent COVID-19.

The chain couples TRBV10-1 to TRBJ2-4; 8 bases fit TRBD1. Germline CDR1 reads WNHNN; CDR2 reads SYGVQD (reference sequence). The CDR3 runs to 14 residues. With V trimmed by 3 bases and J by 9 bases, 7 bases remained unmatched. The CDR3 sequence: CASSEGQGLGIQYF. CDR3 nucleotide sequence: TGCGCCAGCAGTGAAGGACAGGGTCTCGGCATTCAGTACTTC.

On this clone: One junction end does not reproduce the germline sequence, and a read error may be involved. The chain combines TRBV2 with TRBJ2-1, with unresolved D. This CDR3 contains 13 residues. Germline assignment: CDR1 SNHLY and CDR2 FYNNEI. The CDR3 protein is CASSEGTHNEQFF. CDR3 bases: TGTGCCAGCAGCGAAGGAACTCACAATGAGCAGTTCTTC.

The rearrangement uses TRBV7-8 and TRBJ1-4, with D uncertain. The germline gives CDR1 SGHVS, CDR2 FQNEAQ. With 3 bases removed from V and 7 bases from J, the gap between germline ends came to 12 bases. The CDR3 consists of 14 residues. The CDR3 spells CASSLTPGFEKLFF. The CDR3, as DNA: TGTGCCAGCAGCTTGACCCCAGGATTTGAAAAACTGTTTTTT.

As regards this clone: Other DNA sequences of this sample code for an identical CDR3. The V and J genes are TRBV6-5 and TRBJ2-7, with TRBD2 matching 10 bases. The junction had 5 bases not matched to a gene; V was cut back by 5 bases and J by 7 bases. This CDR3 has 13 amino acids. From germline, CDR1 is MNHEY and CDR2 SVGAGI. The CDR3 loop is CASSQGLAREQYF. Written as DNA, the CDR3 is TGTGCCAGCAGTCAGGGACTAGCGCGAGAGCAGTACTTC.

On this clone itself: Lacking the conserved final phenylalanine or tryptophan, this CDR3 likely reflects a read error. The V gene is TRBV5-1, the J gene TRBJ1-2; D gene uncertain. Germline V CDR1 and CDR2: SGHRS, YFSETQ. V gave up 0 bases and J gave up 8 bases, with 17 bases separating them. The CDR3 has 15 amino acids. In DNA, the CDR3 is TGCGCCAGCAGCTTGGCTTCGGGCTCCCGGCAGGGCTACACCCTC. Translation gives CASSLASGSRQGYTL.

This chain links TRBV15 with TRBJ1-2; 9 bases align to TRBD1. The CDR3 has 16 residues. After removal of 0 bases from V and 6 bases from J, the junction contained 8 bases not matched to a gene. Germline loops: CDR1 LNHNV, CDR2 YYDKDF (reference sequence). The CDR3 coding sequence is TGTGCCACCAGCAGAGATGCTCGGGACAGGGTAAATGGCTACACCTTC. As protein: CATSRDARDRVNGYTF.

The genes are TRBV11-2 and TRBJ2-5; D perhaps matches TRBD2 (5 bases). Germline CDR1 is SGHAT and CDR2 is FQNNGV. The CDR3 is 14 residues long. V was trimmed by 0 bases and J by 5 bases, leaving 10 bases between them. The CDR3 DNA sequence: TGTGCCAGCAGCTTAGAGGGGAGTAGGGAGACCCAGTACTTC. This translates into CASSLEGSRETQYF.

In this sample, this clone turned up once. The V and J genes are TRBV28 and TRBJ2-7; D is unresolved. Germline loops: CDR1 MDHEN, CDR2 SYDVKM. V shed 7 bases and J shed 7 bases, with 14 bases lying between them. The CDR3 totals 12 residues. This CDR3 is CASTVAPGEQYF. The DNA of the CDR3 is TGTGCCAGCACCGTAGCCCCCGGGGAGCAGTACTTC.

The chain carries TRBV7-9 and TRBJ1-2; possible D gene TRBD1, 6 bases. Germline CDR1 and CDR2: SEHNR and FQNEAQ (reference sequence). Deletions cut 0 bases from V and 5 bases from J, with 13 bases between. This CDR3 has 15 amino acids. Here the CDR3 reads CASSLAEQGGYGYTF. The DNA for the CDR3 is TGTGCCAGCAGCTTAGCGGAACAGGGAGGGTATGGCTACACCTTC.